This TCR beta chain was found in a study of cytomegalovirus exposure and HLA in healthy donors (dated by TCRdb to 2015 to 2018). About the full investigation: According to an earlier analysis of 587 of the donors, about 190 million T cells yielded 117 million unique TCR beta sequences and less than 300 Gb of sequence data. High-throughput TCR immunosequencing, statistical association of individual TCRs with disease status, and machine learning were combined to predict cytomegalovirus infection status. Roughly 300 gigabases of sequencing data and 70 million to 100 million unique TCR sequences were included in an early release covering around 600 HLA-typed donors. The later analysis used no new phenotypic data to find candidate immune exposures, relying instead on TCR beta sequences and their occurrence across donors. The study used immunosequencing to profile the T cell repertoires of several hundred subjects and linked those repertoires to cytomegalovirus serostatus. HLA typing included class I and class II loci at four-digit resolution. An earlier analysis of roughly 580 of the donors used high-throughput TCR beta sequencing to judge whether each TCR beta V gene segment behaved as functional or pseudogenic. Donor age, sex, ethnicity and CMV serostatus were collected together with the repertoire data. Four to six DR-DQ haplotypes were handled as single units for association and clustering, since linkage in the cohort was strong. All discovery cohort repertoires had been generated using a single sequencing platform. A later analysis re-examined previously published TCR beta repertoires from roughly 720 donors and added high-resolution HLA genotyping to investigate patterns of TCR occurrence. On average, 235,054 unique TCR beta nucleotide sequences were sequenced per donor among 398 genotyped donors of the cohort, with 15% to 20% of those sequences being non-productive. A later genetic analysis used genome-wide SNP genotypes for about 60% of the roughly 700 donors, treating that subset as a discovery cohort. The study aimed to test whether cataloging public T cell receptors could reveal signatures of past pathogen exposure. Among the roughly 400 genotyped donors, 81% belonged to the genetic ancestry cluster associated with self-reported Caucasian donors. Along with the roughly 670-subject first cohort, a separate validation cohort of some 130 different subjects was used. Typing coverage varied by locus: about 629-640 donors for A, B, C, DRB1 and DQB1; roughly 520 for DQA1; some 610 for DPA1; around 490 for DPB1.

The library was obtained by the immunoSEQ multiplex PCR assay. For the multiplex PCR, a mixture combining 60 forward primers for TCR Vbeta segments and 13 reverse primers for TCR Jbeta segments was used. The CDR3 region of rearranged TCR beta genes was amplified from genomic DNA with a multiplex PCR assay. The amplified TCR beta libraries were sequenced on the Illumina HiSeq System as 87-base-pair reads. Concerning the study's data processing: A later analysis tallied 75 million to 85 million unique TCR beta chains across the 700 or so repertoires, and some 10 million of those chains were shared by two or more donors. To remove PCR and sequencing errors, raw reads were error-corrected and collapsed into unique sequences using a nearest-neighbor algorithm that merged closely related sequences. To assign V, D and J gene segments, CDR3 sequences were aligned to IMGT reference sequences. For a sequence to be retained, at least a six-nucleotide match to both a V gene segment and a J gene segment was required. A rearrangement counted as productive if the CDR3 had no stop codons and remained in frame with V and J, and every other rearrangement counted as non-productive. CDR3 was defined according to IMGT convention as the region running from the second conserved V-encoded cysteine to the conserved J-encoded phenylalanine. The earlier analysis of about 590 of the donors excluded sequences that lacked an unambiguous match to a single V gene segment. An earlier analysis of several hundred of the donors classified V segments as functional when productive rearrangements were above 56.7% and as segregating when the standard deviation between donors was above 5%. A statistical classification framework was developed to diagnose cytomegalovirus status using the catalog of TCR beta chain sequences. In a later analysis, TCR nucleotide sequences were compared against IMGT/GENE-DB human TR gene sequences so that V and J genes could be assigned. In a later analysis, CDR3 sequences and most-parsimonious VDJ recombination scenarios were assigned using the TCRdist pipeline. In a later analysis, each TCR beta chain was defined by its CDR3 amino acid sequence together with its V-gene family, and reads lacking a unique V-gene family were excluded. As a way to deal with suspected cross-contamination and a sequencing artifact, a later analysis dropped hundreds of nucleotide sequences that were highly shared and had low generation probability. A later analysis calculated a clonal expansion index for each public chain from normalized within-repertoire ranks of inferred template counts. In a later analysis, generation probabilities were computed with a VDJ recombination model fitted to out-of-frame rearrangements, and the resulting probabilities were checked against IGoR. A later analysis scored TCR-TCR, TCR-HLA and TCR-CMV co-occurrence with hypergeometric tests, applying a repertoire-size bias correction to TCR pairs. False discovery rates were estimated in a later analysis by permuting HLA or CMV assignments 20 times. A later analysis grouped co-occurring TCRs with DBSCAN, adding TCRdist sequence similarity when clustering within HLA-allele-positive subsets. Repertoires with fewer than 30,000 or more than 120,000 public chains, plus five repertoires with anomalous nucleotide sharing, were excluded from co-occurrence clustering. Not all clones reach the TCRdb copy of this immuneACCESS table, which keeps in-frame sequences only. Checked studies attribute under half of the gap to unresolved V genes and leave the rest unexplained. That table is the source of V, J and clone size, and D and trimming were worked out from the DNA. In all, the sample holds 50,000 to 70,000 clones, and roughly two thirds of those were seen once. The ten largest clones represent 2.5% to 3% of the sample.

Worth noting for this clone: Its recognized antigen is unknown. The input lacks base qualities; no much larger clone sits a single base away.

Results and caveats for the whole study, not just this receptor: A cluster of highly shared sequence variants was judged likely to be a technical artifact of the sequencing pipeline. This cohort had only TCR beta chains sequenced, and the lack of alpha or paired-chain data limited which features could be detected. Assigning TCR associations to individual alleles was difficult when HLA alleles, especially DR and DQ, strongly co-occurred. In a later genetic analysis, a missense DCLRE1C variant was associated with V-gene and J-gene trimming of TCR beta chains, and the association was replicated in an independent cohort. Correlated functional status among segregating V segments might be attributable to linkage disequilibrium, but an unknown experimental factor could not be ruled out. In a later analysis, several top co-occurrence clusters were reported to appear linked to parvovirus B19, influenza, CMV and Epstein-Barr virus. In vitro tests confirmed that a few of the cytomegalovirus-associated TCR beta chains recognize cytomegalovirus antigens. In a later analysis, around 15,000 TCR beta sequences were associated with specific HLA alleles at a false discovery rate of 0.05. Broadly in line with IMGT annotations, most TCR beta V segments showed up in productive rearrangements about 87% or about 30% of the time in an earlier analysis of several hundred of the donors. A later genetic analysis reported fewer N-insertions in productive TCRs among donors in an Asian-associated ancestry cluster than the roughly 650-donor mean. The earlier analysis of 450 to 700 of the donors excluded some 15 rarely observed V segments, including chromosome 9 orphons, because counts were too low. A further reported finding was that TCR beta sequences accurately predicted the HLA-A and HLA-B alleles for most subjects in the first cohort. A later analysis found that TCR association rates varied across HLA loci, with DRB1 alleles showing the most associated TCRs and HLA-C alleles the fewest. According to the authors, the approach could potentially be generalized to other disease states and immunological phenotypes. Some IMGT-functional V segments, including TRBV6-2 and TRBV6-3, could not be distinguished by the 87-base-pair reads and were therefore excluded. In both the original and validation cohorts, the classifier was reported to diagnose cytomegalovirus status with high specificity and sensitivity. CMV serostatus was the only immune exposure information available for the cohort. In a later analysis, HLA-associated TCR beta chains showed more clonal expansion and lower generation probabilities than non-associated chains that were equally common. Most TCR sequences were seen in very few donors, while some public TCRs were found in many individuals. Because HLA typing was unavailable for some donors at each locus, only the typed subset was used in association tests. A later analysis found that most CMV-associated TCR beta chains appeared HLA-restricted, with HLA associations seemingly driven largely by CMV exposure. The presence/absence analyses assumed that sequencing depth was roughly uniform across donors, and that assumption may not be true. The study gave a list of roughly 150 TCR beta chains associated with cytomegalovirus.

From the germline V gene, CDR1 is MGHRA and CDR2 is YSYEKL. The CDR3 covers 15 residues, taking in both the cysteine and the phenylalanine. Only the CDR3 part of the read is kept: 45 bases, read in frame from the first base. The V and J ends are trimmed by 6 bases and 5 bases, leaving 17 bases between them. The cohort comprised around 690 healthy bone marrow donors. At the time of sampling, all cohort members were nominally healthy, though unrecorded immune exposures were likely present. The donor tested CMV seronegative and was one of the 352 seronegative cohort members. A peripheral blood sample was provided by each donor, and peripheral blood mononuclear cells were used for TCR beta sequencing. The Qiagen DNeasy Blood Extraction Kit was used to extract genomic DNA from the blood cell samples.

This TCR came from a man aged 30-40 years in good health and CMV-seronegative. Sequences were obtained from PBMCs. This receptor chain uses TRBV4-1 and TRBJ1-5, and possibly TRBD1, on 6 matching bases. The nucleotides are TGCGCCAGCAGAACGATACGGGGGGCGGATCAGCCCCAGCATTTT. The encoded protein is CASRTIRGADQPQHF.